Listed below are T cell receptor beta chains from one sample, sequenced in a study of Ad26.COV2.S vaccination and SARS-CoV-2 variants. This table comes from immunoSEQ multiplex PCR, and its TCRdb copy is limited to in-frame clones, with some not included. The data contain around 370,000 clones, 92% of them singletons. Sequenced here: peripheral blood, sampled after recovery from COVID-19. All receptors derive from a human donor who had recovered from COVID-19. Each CDR3 is given with its conserved first and last residue. The order of the fields is CDR3 protein, CDR3 DNA, V gene, D gene, J gene, clone size. The D gene is left open where the match is weak. Rows may omit the clone size; those that give it use once, few, many or a size class.

CDR3 protein: CASSYSPGGADTQYF
CDR3 DNA: TGTGCCAGCAGTTACTCACCCGGGGGCGCAGATACGCAGTATTTT
V gene: TRBV6-5
D gene: NA
J gene: TRBJ2-3
clone size: NA

CDR3 protein: CASSRDRLNSPLHF
CDR3 DNA: TGTGCCAGCAGTAGGGACAGGTTAAATTCACCCCTCCACTTT
V gene: TRBV6-5
D gene: TRBD1
J gene: TRBJ1-6
clone size: few

CDR3 protein: CASSRWDSVAKNIQYF
CDR3 DNA: TGTGCCAGTAGCCGTTGGGACAGCGTAGCCAAAAACATTCAGTACTTC
V gene: TRBV19
D gene: TRBD1
J gene: TRBJ2-4
clone size: NA

CDR3 protein: CASSLSLQGPYGYTF
CDR3 DNA: TGTGCCAGCAGTTTATCCCTACAGGGGCCCTATGGCTACACCTTC
V gene: TRBV27
D gene: TRBD1
J gene: TRBJ1-2
clone size: NA

CDR3 protein: CASSVPGYGYTF
CDR3 DNA: TGTGCCAGCAGCGTACCAGGCTATGGCTACACCTTC
V gene: TRBV9
D gene: NA
J gene: TRBJ1-2
clone size: NA

CDR3 protein: CASSTPGGTGNTIYF
CDR3 DNA: TGTGCCAGTAGTACCCCAGGGGGGACTGGAAACACCATATATTTT
V gene: TRBV19
D gene: TRBD1
J gene: TRBJ1-3
clone size: NA

CDR3 protein: CSGTGAGGTEAFF
CDR3 DNA: TGCAGCGGAACAGGGGCAGGGGGCACTGAAGCTTTCTTT
V gene: TRBV29-1
D gene: TRBD1
J gene: TRBJ1-1
clone size: NA

CDR3 protein: CASSDTGGANTQYF
CDR3 DNA: TGTGCCAGCAGCGATACAGGGGGAGCGAATACGCAGTATTTT
V gene: TRBV7-9
D gene: TRBD1
J gene: TRBJ2-3
clone size: NA

CDR3 protein: CASGQGSHEQYF
CDR3 DNA: TGTGCTAGTGGACAGGGTTCACACGAGCAGTACTTC
V gene: TRBV12-5
D gene: NA
J gene: TRBJ2-7
clone size: NA

CDR3 protein: CASSGQGLAKHNEQFF
CDR3 DNA: TGTGCCAGCAGTGGTCAAGGGCTAGCGAAACACAATGAGCAGTTCTTC
V gene: TRBV9
D gene: NA
J gene: TRBJ2-1
clone size: NA

CDR3 protein: CASSISPDLNTEAFF
CDR3 DNA: TGTGCCAGCAGCATATCCCCTGACCTGAACACTGAAGCTTTCTTT
V gene: TRBV9
D gene: NA
J gene: TRBJ1-1
clone size: NA

CDR3 protein: CASSFGTGNTYEQYF
CDR3 DNA: TGCGCCAGCAGCTTCGGGACAGGGAACACCTACGAGCAGTACTTC
V gene: TRBV5-1
D gene: TRBD1
J gene: TRBJ2-7
clone size: NA

CDR3 protein: CASSRDRTSTDTQYF
CDR3 DNA: TGTGCCAGTAGCCGAGACAGGACTAGCACAGATACGCAGTATTTT
V gene: TRBV19
D gene: NA
J gene: TRBJ2-3
clone size: NA

CDR3 protein: CASRPITGELFF
CDR3 DNA: TGTGCCAGCAGGCCAATCACCGGGGAGCTGTTTTTT
V gene: TRBV2
D gene: NA
J gene: TRBJ2-2
clone size: NA

CDR3 protein: CASSRDRFYEQYF
CDR3 DNA: TGTGCCAGCAGCAGGGACAGATTCTACGAGCAGTACTTC
V gene: TRBV7-3
D gene: TRBD1
J gene: TRBJ2-7
clone size: NA

CDR3 protein: CASSGTNYGYTF
CDR3 DNA: TGTGCCAGCAGTGGCACCAACTATGGCTACACCTTC
V gene: TRBV2
D gene: NA
J gene: TRBJ1-2
clone size: NA

CDR3 protein: CASSIKPKRTGRHTGELFF
CDR3 DNA: TGTGCCAGCAGCATCAAACCCAAAAGGACAGGGCGACACACCGGGGAGCTGTTTTTT
V gene: TRBV21-1
D gene: NA
J gene: TRBJ2-2
clone size: NA

CDR3 protein: CASGTPSTDTQYF
CDR3 DNA: TGTGCCAGCGGCACGCCTAGCACAGATACGCAGTATTTT
V gene: TRBV9
D gene: NA
J gene: TRBJ2-3
clone size: NA

CDR3 protein: CASSQDPERGGYTF
CDR3 DNA: TGCGCCAGCAGCCAAGACCCGGAAAGAGGTGGCTACACCTTC
V gene: TRBV4-3
D gene: NA
J gene: TRBJ1-2
clone size: NA

CDR3 protein: CASSTRQGHEKLFF
CDR3 DNA: TGTGCCAGCAGCACGCGACAGGGCCATGAAAAACTGTTTTTT
V gene: TRBV6-5
D gene: TRBD1
J gene: TRBJ1-4
clone size: NA

CDR3 protein: CASSQAGTGHKNTEAFF
CDR3 DNA: TGTGCCAGCAGCCAAGCCGGGACAGGACACAAAAACACTGAAGCTTTCTTT
V gene: TRBV5-6
D gene: TRBD1
J gene: TRBJ1-1
clone size: NA

CDR3 protein: CASSTGVAGTTGELFF
CDR3 DNA: TGCGCCAGCAGCACCGGGGTAGCGGGGACCACCGGGGAGCTGTTTTTT
V gene: TRBV5-1
D gene: TRBD2
J gene: TRBJ2-2
clone size: NA

CDR3 protein: CASSPTGRGQPQHF
CDR3 DNA: TGTGCCAGCAGTCCTACAGGGCGAGGTCAGCCCCAGCATTTT
V gene: TRBV6-6
D gene: NA
J gene: TRBJ1-5
clone size: NA

CDR3 protein: CASSQSGGLETQYF
CDR3 DNA: TGTGCCAGCAGCCAATCGGGGGGGCTGGAGACCCAGTACTTC
V gene: TRBV3-1/TRBV3-2
D gene: TRBD2
J gene: TRBJ2-5
clone size: NA

CDR3 protein: CASSGGTSGGAGDTQYF
CDR3 DNA: TGTGCCAGCAGCGGTGGGACTAGCGGGGGGGCCGGAGATACGCAGTATTTT
V gene: TRBV9
D gene: TRBD2
J gene: TRBJ2-3
clone size: NA

CDR3 protein: CASSVWGRPLHF
CDR3 DNA: TGTGCCAGCAGCGTTTGGGGGCGACCCCTCCACTTT
V gene: TRBV9
D gene: NA
J gene: TRBJ1-6
clone size: NA

CDR3 protein: CSVEPTGVGAEAFF
CDR3 DNA: TGCAGCGTTGAACCAACAGGGGTGGGGGCTGAAGCTTTCTTT
V gene: TRBV29-1
D gene: TRBD1
J gene: TRBJ1-1
clone size: NA

CDR3 protein: CASSLAGEGHTDTQYF
CDR3 DNA: TGTGCCAGCAGTTTAGCAGGGGAGGGACACACAGATACGCAGTATTTT
V gene: TRBV27
D gene: NA
J gene: TRBJ2-3
clone size: NA

CDR3 protein: CSVDGGRGESGYTF
CDR3 DNA: TGCAGCGTTGATGGGGGCAGGGGGGAGAGTGGCTACACCTTC
V gene: TRBV29-1
D gene: TRBD1
J gene: TRBJ1-2
clone size: NA

CDR3 protein: CASSSVGPGNTIYF
CDR3 DNA: TGTGCCAGCAGTTCAGTGGGACCTGGAAACACCATATATTTT
V gene: TRBV6-5
D gene: NA
J gene: TRBJ1-3
clone size: NA

CDR3 protein: CASSPGVGAYTDTQYF
CDR3 DNA: TGTGCCAGCAGCCCAGGGGTCGGGGCCTACACAGATACGCAGTATTTT
V gene: TRBV9
D gene: NA
J gene: TRBJ2-3
clone size: NA

CDR3 protein: CASSARPPTAGATREQFF
CDR3 DNA: TGTGCCAGCAGCGCGCGACCCCCCACAGCGGGGGCGACCAGAGAGCAGTTCTTC
V gene: TRBV7-2
D gene: TRBD2
J gene: TRBJ2-1
clone size: NA

CDR3 protein: CASSAGEDYGYTF
CDR3 DNA: TGTGCCAGCAGCGCCGGCGAGGACTATGGCTACACCTTC
V gene: TRBV11-2
D gene: NA
J gene: TRBJ1-2
clone size: few

CDR3 protein: CASSTRGGLWQTQYF
CDR3 DNA: TGTGCCAGCAGCACGCGGGGGGGCCTATGGCAGACCCAGTACTTC
V gene: TRBV7-2
D gene: TRBD2
J gene: TRBJ2-5
clone size: NA

CDR3 protein: CATAVEGRTGELFF
CDR3 DNA: TGTGCCACCGCCGTGGAGGGAAGGACCGGGGAGCTGTTTTTT
V gene: TRBV2
D gene: NA
J gene: TRBJ2-2
clone size: NA

CDR3 protein: CASSSQGRDTQYF
CDR3 DNA: TGCGCCAGCAGCTCACAGGGTCGAGATACGCAGTATTTT
V gene: TRBV5-1
D gene: NA
J gene: TRBJ2-3
clone size: once

CDR3 protein: CASNRSMNTEAFF
CDR3 DNA: TGTGCCAGCAACAGGAGCATGAACACTGAAGCTTTCTTT
V gene: TRBV5-4
D gene: NA
J gene: TRBJ1-1
clone size: NA

CDR3 protein: CASTSVRYEQYF
CDR3 DNA: TGTGCCAGCACCTCAGTGAGGTACGAGCAGTACTTC
V gene: TRBV2
D gene: NA
J gene: TRBJ2-7
clone size: NA

CDR3 protein: CASSLKVSNEQFF
CDR3 DNA: TGTGCCAGCAGCTTGAAGGTTTCCAATGAGCAGTTCTTC
V gene: TRBV5-5
D gene: NA
J gene: TRBJ2-1
clone size: once

CDR3 protein: CASSSGGDNQPQHF
CDR3 DNA: TGTGCCAGCAGCTCAGGGGGCGACAATCAGCCCCAGCATTTT
V gene: TRBV27
D gene: TRBD1
J gene: TRBJ1-5
clone size: once

CDR3 protein: CASSLERGSSYNEQFF
CDR3 DNA: TGTGCCAGCAGCTTGGAAAGGGGGAGCTCCTACAATGAGCAGTTCTTC
V gene: TRBV5-8
D gene: NA
J gene: TRBJ2-1
clone size: NA

CDR3 protein: CASSLQTVSPLHF
CDR3 DNA: TGTGCCAGCAGTTTACAGACGGTCTCACCCCTCCACTTT
V gene: TRBV12-3/TRBV12-4
D gene: NA
J gene: TRBJ1-6
clone size: NA

CDR3 protein: CASSPLGVGPPYEQYF
CDR3 DNA: TGTGCCAGCAGCCCTTTGGGGGTGGGCCCTCCTTACGAGCAGTACTTC
V gene: TRBV6-2/TRBV6-3
D gene: NA
J gene: TRBJ2-7
clone size: NA

CDR3 protein: CSASYSNQPQHF
CDR3 DNA: TGCAGTGCTAGTTATAGCAATCAGCCCCAGCATTTT
V gene: TRBV20-1
D gene: NA
J gene: TRBJ1-5
clone size: NA

CDR3 protein: CASSLVMGRNTEAFF
CDR3 DNA: TGTGCCAGCAGCTTAGTTATGGGCAGGAACACTGAAGCTTTCTTT
V gene: TRBV7-9
D gene: NA
J gene: TRBJ1-1
clone size: NA